The T cell receptor beta chain under discussion was sequenced for a study of vaccination and CD4 T cells after COVID-19. Study-wide context: At a median approximately 70 days (range 14 to 241) after dose two, post-vaccine samples were obtained.

After removal of 7 bases from V and 0 bases from J, the junction contained 9 bases not matched to a gene. This CDR3 contains 17 residues. From germline, CDR1 is MNHNS and CDR2 SASEGT. This clonotype was seen only a few times. Its antigen is unidentified. Sequence data for DNA of cultured CD4+ T cells were generated by the Oncomine TCR Beta short-read assay. From cultured CD4+ T cells, genomic DNA was extracted. One entry per CDR3 protein, called by TCRdb with MiXCR from the PCR reads. The table shows about 20,000 distinct CDR3 sequences, with 50% to 55% occurring only once. Study outcomes and limitations: SARS-CoV-2-reactive clonotypes rose nonsignificantly, with the median going from roughly 19 to 38.

The treatment was: roughly ten-day PBMC culture with coronavirus spike peptide pools or control peptides (ViraFEST assay). Following expansion of antigen-specific T cells with peptide pools, ViraFEST then sequenced TCRs. Sequenced input: CD4+ T cells from blood, cultured in vitro. The sequence was obtained from a human donor who had recovered from COVID-19. The chain carries TRBV6-1 and TRBJ2-7; 13 positions match TRBD2. The CDR3 sequence: CASIGLAGALFSYEQYF. The CDR3 DNA reads TGTGCCAGCATTGGACTAGCGGGGGCCCTTTTCTCCTACGAGCAGTACTTC.